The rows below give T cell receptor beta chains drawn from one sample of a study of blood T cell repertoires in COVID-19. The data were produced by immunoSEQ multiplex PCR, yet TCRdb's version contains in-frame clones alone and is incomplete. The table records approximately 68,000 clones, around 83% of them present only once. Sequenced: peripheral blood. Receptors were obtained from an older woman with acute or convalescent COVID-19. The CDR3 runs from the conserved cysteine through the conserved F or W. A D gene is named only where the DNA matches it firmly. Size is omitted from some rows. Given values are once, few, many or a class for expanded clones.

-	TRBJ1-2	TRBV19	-	CASSQAYGYTF	TGTGCCAGTAGTCAGGCCTATGGCTACACCTTC
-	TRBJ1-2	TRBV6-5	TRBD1	CASTPGGDNYGYTF	TGTGCCAGCACCCCAGGGGGCGATAACTATGGCTACACCTTC
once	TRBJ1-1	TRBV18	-	CASSPVERGTEAFF	TGTGCCAGCTCACCGGTTGAAAGGGGCACTGAAGCTTTCTTT
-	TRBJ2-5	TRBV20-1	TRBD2	CSASSGGWGETQYF	TGCAGTGCTAGTAGCGGGGGGTGGGGAGAGACCCAGTACTTC
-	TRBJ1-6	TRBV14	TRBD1	CASSQAGTGTSPLHF	TGTGCCAGCAGCCAAGCGGGGACAGGGACTTCACCCCTCCACTTT
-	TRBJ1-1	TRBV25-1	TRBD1	CASRRPGQGATEAFF	TGTGCCAGCAGGAGGCCAGGACAGGGGGCCACTGAAGCTTTCTTT
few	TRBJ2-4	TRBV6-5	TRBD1	CASSLYRGNIQYF	TGTGCCAGCAGTTTATACAGGGGAAACATTCAGTACTTC
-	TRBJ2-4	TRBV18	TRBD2	CASSPPLAGGLAKNIQYF	TGTGCCAGCTCACCACCGCTAGCGGGGGGTCTAGCCAAAAACATTCAGTACTTC
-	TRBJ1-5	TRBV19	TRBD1	CASSRRTGPLGNQPQHF	TGTGCCAGTAGCAGGCGGACAGGCCCCCTGGGCAATCAGCCCCAGCATTTT
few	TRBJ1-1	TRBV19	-	CASKGGELNTEAFF	TGTGCCAGCAAGGGGGGGGAGTTAAACACTGAAGCTTTCTTT
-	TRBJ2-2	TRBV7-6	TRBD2	CASSLMASGGLNTGELFF	TGTGCCAGCAGCTTAATGGCTAGCGGGGGCCTTAACACCGGGGAGCTGTTTTTT
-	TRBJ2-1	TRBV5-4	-	CASSLGTSVNYNEQFF	TGTGCCAGCAGCTTGGGGACTTCCGTGAACTACAATGAGCAGTTCTTC
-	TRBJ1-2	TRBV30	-	CAWSVIGAYGYTF	TGTGCCTGGAGTGTCATAGGGGCTTATGGCTACACCTTC
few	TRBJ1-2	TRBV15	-	CATSRVSGIGGYTF	TGTGCCACCAGCAGAGTCTCGGGTATTGGCGGCTACACCTTC
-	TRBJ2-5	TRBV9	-	CASSVHGGLIQETQYF	TGTGCCAGCAGCGTCCACGGCGGCTTAATACAAGAGACCCAGTACTTC
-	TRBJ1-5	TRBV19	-	CASSMIGQPFNQPQHF	TGTGCCAGTAGTATGATTGGGCAGCCATTCAATCAGCCCCAGCATTTT
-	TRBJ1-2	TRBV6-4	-	CASLRVPRGYGYTF	TGTGCCAGTCTCCGGGTCCCTCGGGGCTATGGCTACACCTTC
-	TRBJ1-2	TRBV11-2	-	CASSLDWTVGYTF	TGTGCCAGCAGCTTAGATTGGACAGTCGGCTACACCTTC
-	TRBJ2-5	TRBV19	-	CASSRTQGFQETQYF	TGTGCCAGTAGTCGCACCCAGGGTTTCCAAGAGACCCAGTACTTC
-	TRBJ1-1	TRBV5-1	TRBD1	CASSSDRGMNTEAFF	TGCGCCAGCAGCTCGGACAGGGGCATGAACACTGAAGCTTTCTTT
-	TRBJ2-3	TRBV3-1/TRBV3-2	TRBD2	CASSQDGTRTDTQYF	TGTGCCAGCAGCCAAGATGGGACTAGGACAGATACGCAGTATTTT
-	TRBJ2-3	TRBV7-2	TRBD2	CASSFAGGRTDTQYF	TGTGCCAGCAGCTTCGCGGGGGGGCGGACAGATACGCAGTATTTT
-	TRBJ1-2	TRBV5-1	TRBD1	CASRPWGQGDYGYTF	TGCGCCAGCAGGCCGTGGGGACAGGGAGACTATGGCTACACCTTC
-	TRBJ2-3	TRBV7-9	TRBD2	CASSLGLAGPTDTQYF	TGTGCCAGCAGCTTAGGACTAGCGGGGCCCACAGATACGCAGTATTTT
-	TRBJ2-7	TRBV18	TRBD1	CASSQVRTGGTGEQYF	TGTGCCAGCTCACAAGTCCGGACAGGGGGGACGGGGGAGCAGTACTTC
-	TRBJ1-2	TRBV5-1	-	CASTSGQLDGYTF	TGCGCCAGCACCTCAGGACAGCTCGATGGCTACACCTTC
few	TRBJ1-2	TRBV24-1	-	CATSDLRAGREGYGYTF	TGTGCCACCAGTGATTTGAGGGCGGGCAGAGAAGGCTATGGCTACACCTTC
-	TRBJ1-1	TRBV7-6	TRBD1	CASSLTSGQLLNTEAFF	TGTGCCAGCAGCTTAACATCGGGACAGCTATTGAACACTGAAGCTTTCTTT
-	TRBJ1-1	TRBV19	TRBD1	CASSIVAGQGVAEAFF	TGTGCCAGTAGTATAGTTGCAGGGCAGGGGGTCGCTGAAGCTTTCTTT
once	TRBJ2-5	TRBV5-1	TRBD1	CASSSGGTGFQETQYF	TGCGCCAGCAGCTCGGGCGGGACAGGGTTCCAAGAGACCCAGTACTTC
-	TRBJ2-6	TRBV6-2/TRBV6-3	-	CASSYSGEWGANVLTF	TGTGCCAGCAGTTACTCCGGGGAGTGGGGGGCCAACGTCCTGACTTTC
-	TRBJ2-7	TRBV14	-	CASSQERGGYEQYF	TGTGCCAGCAGCCAAGAGAGGGGGGGGTACGAGCAGTACTTC
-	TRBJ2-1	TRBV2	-	CASSETTTFTYNEQFF	TGTGCCAGCAGTGAGACGACTACGTTCACCTACAATGAGCAGTTCTTC
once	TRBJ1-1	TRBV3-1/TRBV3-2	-	CASSPKGYGEAFF	TGTGCCAGCAGCCCCAAGGGGTACGGTGAAGCTTTCTTT
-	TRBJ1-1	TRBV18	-	CASSLSPSMNTEAFF	TGTGCCAGCTCTCTGAGCCCATCTATGAACACTGAAGCTTTCTTT
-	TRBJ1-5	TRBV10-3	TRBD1	CAISEFSGQGTCQPQHF	TGTGCCATCAGTGAGTTTTCTGGACAGGGGACCTGTCAGCCCCAGCATTTT
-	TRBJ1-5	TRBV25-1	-	CASRGAGERQPQHF	TGTGCCAGCCGGGGCGCAGGGGAGCGTCAGCCCCAGCATTTT
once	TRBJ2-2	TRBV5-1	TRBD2	CASSLYGLAGPGTGELFF	TGCGCCAGCAGCTTATACGGACTAGCGGGGCCGGGTACCGGGGAGCTGTTTTTT
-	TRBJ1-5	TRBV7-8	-	CASSPNQDQPQHF	TGTGCCAGCAGCCCTAATCAAGATCAGCCCCAGCATTTT
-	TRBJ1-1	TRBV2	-	CAITGTFF	TGTGCCATCACAGGGACTTTCTTT
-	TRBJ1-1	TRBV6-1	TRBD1	CASSWTGINTEAFF	TGTGCCAGCAGTTGGACAGGGATTAACACTGAAGCTTTCTTT
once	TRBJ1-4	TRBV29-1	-	CSARDTGGEKLFF	TGCAGCGCCCGGGACACAGGCGGTGAAAAACTGTTTTTT
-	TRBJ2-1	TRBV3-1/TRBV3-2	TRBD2	CASTYAGVAYNEQFF	TGTGCCAGCACCTATGCGGGGGTTGCCTACAATGAGCAGTTCTTC
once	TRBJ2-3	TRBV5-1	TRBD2	CASSLGTSGGPDTQYF	TGCGCCAGCAGCTTAGGGACTAGCGGCGGTCCAGATACGCAGTATTTT
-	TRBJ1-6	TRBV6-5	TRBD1	CASRIQGASKSPLHF	TGTGCCAGCAGGATCCAGGGGGCGAGCAAATCACCCCTCCACTTT